This TCR beta chain was documented in a study of Graves' ophthalmopathy and Graves' hyperthyroidism. For repertoire sequencing, the TCR beta CDR3 regions were amplified from RNA transcripts. RT-PCR in the first round used HTBI primers; a second-round multiplex PCR followed. TCRdb independently ran MiXCR on the multiplex PCR reads; one entry per CDR3 protein. The profile shows a few hundred thousand distinct CDR3 sequences, approximately 17% of them singletons. This clonotype was detected ten times or more. The sequence was collected from an adult woman with stable Graves' hyperthyroidism. Sequenced material: peripheral blood.

For the CDR3, the DNA is TGTGCCAGCAGCTCGTATGGGACAGCTGTGATCTATGGCTACACCTTC. Its protein product is CASSSYGTAVIYGYTF. This chain links TRBV7-8 with TRBJ1-2, with 7 bases identical to TRBD1. The V and J ends lost 4 bases and 4 bases, in that order; junction bases with no gene match: 12. CDR1 is SGHVS and CDR2 is FQNEAQ in the germline V gene. The CDR3 loop spans 16 amino acids.